These 17 T cell receptor beta chains share one sample of origin, sequenced in a study of blood T cells in healthy people across ages. A second roughly 7 to 12 cycle PCR used barcoded and J-beta primers. TCRdb passed the 5' RACE reads through MiXCR, listing each CDR3 protein once. The data hold hundreds of thousands of distinct CDR3 sequences, with approximately 21% observed a single time. Source material: blood. Receptor source: a man in his 70s in good health.

The chain links TRBV14 to TRBJ2-1; 11 bases map to TRBD2. CDR1 and CDR2 from the germline V gene are SGHDN and FVKESK. The length of the CDR3 is 18 residues. Trimming cost V 4 bases and J 8 bases; bases outside gene matches: 16. This chain's CDR3 is CASSPTLPTSGTWDEQFF. The CDR3 DNA is TGTGCCAGCAGCCCAACCTTACCGACTAGCGGGACCTGGGATGAGCAGTTCTTC.

The CDR3 reads CASSLSVDIGQYF. As DNA, the CDR3 is TGTGCCAGCAGCTTAAGTGTCGATATAGGGCAGTACTTC. This rearrangement joins TRBV11-2 to TRBJ2-7; D is unresolved. The CDR3 totals 13 residues. Per germline, CDR1 SGHAT and CDR2 FQNNGV. Trimming removed 2 bases at V and 9 bases at J, with 14 bases between.

This clonotype came up a few times. The chain recombines TRBV25-1 with TRBJ2-5, with 7 bases aligning to TRBD2. Per germline, CDR1 MGHDK and CDR2 SYGVNS. The CDR3 covers 14 residues. V trimming: 8 bases; J trimming: 5 bases; junction bases outside the gene matches: 11. In nucleotides, the CDR3 is TGTGCCAGCGGGAGCGGGATCAGACTCGAGACCCAGTACTTC. Its translation is CASGSGIRLETQYF.

This chain joins TRBV7-2 and TRBJ2-3; maybe TRBD1 (5 bases). Germline loops: CDR1 SGHTA, CDR2 FQGNSA. The length of the CDR3 is 16 residues. V lost 1 base and J lost 5, with 16 bases in between. CDR3 sequence: CASSLVLGLVEDTQYF. The CDR3 bases are TGTGCCAGCAGCTTAGTCTTGGGGCTTGTGGAAGATACGCAGTATTTT.

This clonotype was found a few times. The chain carries TRBV4-3 and TRBJ2-4; D ambiguous. V was pared by 0 bases and J by 3 bases, with 9 bases between. CDR3 length: 15 amino acids. Germline V gene lookup returns CDR1 LGHNA and CDR2 YSLEER. In DNA, the CDR3 is TGCGCCAGCAGCCAAGACGGCCGCAACAAAAACATTCAGTACTTC. Its translation: CASSQDGRNKNIQYF.

The chain couples TRBV5-1 to TRBJ2-7, with D possibly being TRBD2 (6 bases). The CDR3 covers 15 residues. Germline-derived CDR1 and CDR2 are SGHRS and YFSETQ. Trimming took off 4 bases at V and 6 bases at J, with 20 bases between the two ends. As DNA, the CDR3 is TGCGCCAGCAGCATATCCACCGGGCTCGGGGGCGAGCAGTACTTC. It specifies CASSISTGLGGEQYF.

This clonotype showed up just a few times. This rearrangement joins TRBV10-3 to TRBJ2-3; tentatively, D is TRBD1 (5 bases). Trimming took 0 bases from V and 5 from J, leaving 12 bases between them. This CDR3 is built from 15 residues. Per germline, CDR1 ENHRY and CDR2 SYGVKD. For the CDR3, the DNA is TGTGCCATCAGTGAGTCAGGCAGGGCCGGAGATACGCAGTATTTT. It is translated as CAISESGRAGDTQYF.

V and J are TRBV18 and TRBJ1-1, with no clear D. Germline CDR1 and CDR2: KGHSH and LQKENI. This CDR3 spans 12 amino acids. Trimming took off 2 bases at V and 6 bases at J, with 7 bases between the two ends. CDR3 coding DNA: TGTGCCAGCTCACCAGGCGGCCCTGAAGCTTTCTTT. This codes for CASSPGGPEAFF.

As for this clonotype: Its ends do not fully match the called genes, so a read error is possible. This chain joins TRBV5-1 and TRBJ2-1; D not resolved. CDR1 is SGHRS, CDR2 YFSETQ, per germline. The CDR3 runs to 15 residues. The CDR3 loop is CASRLEGPGYNEQFF. The CDR3 nucleotides read TGCGCCAGCAGATTGGAAGGACCAGGTTACAATGAGCAGTTCTTC.

A few counts support this clonotype. This chain uses TRBV12-3 or TRBV12-4 with TRBJ1-4, with TRBD1 matching over 9 bases. The CDR3 is 14 amino acids. The V gene end was trimmed by 4 bases and the J gene end by 8 bases; junction bases not matched to a gene: 5. The CDR3 sequence: CASSWRTGDEKLFF. The CDR3 bases are TGTGCCAGCAGTTGGCGGACAGGGGACGAAAAACTGTTTTTT.

The chain joins TRBV6-2 or TRBV6-3 to TRBJ2-5; possible D gene TRBD2, 5 bases. The CDR3 spans 14 residues. Trimming removed 6 bases from V and 3 bases from J, with 14 bases in between. In germline, CDR1 is MNHEY, CDR2 SVGEGT. The CDR3 DNA is TGTGCCAGCAGCTACGGGAATAGGGAAGAGACCCAGTACTTC. This translates into CASSYGNREETQYF.

This chain connects TRBV25-1 to TRBJ2-7; 11 bases are a match to TRBD2. Unmatched junction bases numbered 8, after V lost 4 bases and J lost 6 bases. The CDR3 consists of 15 residues. Germline V lookup: CDR1 MGHDK, CDR2 SYGVNS. CDR3 DNA: TGTGCCAGCAGTGCTACTAGCGGGAGAGTTCGCGAGCAGTACTTC. This gives the protein CASSATSGRVREQYF.

In this sample, this clonotype turned up many times. The chain carries TRBV5-1 and TRBJ2-1, with TRBD2 identical over 9 bases. The CDR3 length is 16 residues. Germline CDR1 SGHRS, CDR2 YFSETQ. After removal of 3 bases from V and 7 bases from J, the junction contained 11 bases not matched to a gene. CDR3 DNA: TGCGCCAGCAGCTGGGGGGCTAGCGGGAAACGGAATGAGCAGTTCTTC. Its protein is CASSWGASGKRNEQFF.

In this sample, this clonotype turned up a few times. This rearrangement joins TRBV7-6 to TRBJ2-5; D perhaps matches TRBD1 (6 bases). CDR3 length: 12 residues. The V end was cut by 2 bases, the J end by 14 bases, with 15 bases between. Germline assignment: CDR1 SGHVS and CDR2 FNYEAQ. CDR3 coding DNA: TGTGCCAGCAGCTTAACGCCCGGGACAAATTACTTC. This sequence encodes CASSLTPGTNYF.

This clonotype came up many times. This chain links TRBV4-1 with TRBJ2-7; TRBD2 aligns across 15 bases. This CDR3 has 18 residues. Per germline, CDR1 MGHRA and CDR2 YSYEKL. V lost 4 bases to trimming and J lost 4 bases; unmatched junction nucleotides: 11. The CDR3: CASSPRTSGRGEIYEQYF. CDR3 nucleotides: TGCGCCAGCAGCCCCCGGACTAGCGGGAGGGGCGAGATTTACGAGCAGTACTTC.

This sequence joins TRBV28 and TRBJ2-5; the D gene is possibly TRBD1 (5 bases). The CDR3 extends over 15 amino acids. With 3 bases removed from V and 2 bases from J, the gap between germline ends came to 13 bases. Germline CDR1 MDHEN, CDR2 SYDVKM. The CDR3: CASSFYQGRQETQYF. In DNA, the CDR3 is TGTGCCAGCAGTTTTTACCAGGGTCGACAAGAGACCCAGTACTTC. The full variable domain, its missing parts supplied by reference TRBV28 and TRBJ2-5, is DVKVTQSSRYLVKRTGEKVFLECVQDMDHENMFWYRQDPGLGLRLIYFSYDVKMKEKGDIPEGYSVSREKKERFSLILESASTNQTSMYLCASSFYQGRQETQYFGPGTRLLVL.

The J gene is TRBJ2-5, the V gene TRBV24-1, with a tentative D call TRBD1 (7 bases). CDR3 size: 16 residues. Germline V lookup: CDR1 KGHDR, CDR2 SFDVKD. Trimming took 9 bases from V and 5 from J, leaving 24 bases between them. CDR3 bases: TGTGCCACCGGTACAAGCCCACTCAGGGGGGAGGAGACCCAGTACTTC. It specifies CATGTSPLRGEETQYF.